This T cell receptor (beta chain) was profiled in a study of CD8+CD57+ T cells in acquired aplastic anemia. Across the study: Sorted CD4+ and CD8+ cells gave an average of about 3 ug of DNA. Study-level results: In CD8+ cells, Simpson's diversity showed no significant difference between patients and controls. Patients and controls turned out to have 25 to 30 CD8+ CDR3 sequences in common.

Germline CDR1 is SGHRS and CDR2 is YFSETQ. The CDR3 is 15 residues long. Trimming stripped 2 bases from V and 5 bases from J, with 16 bases between. About this clonotype: Its antigen is currently unknown.

Patients who underwent sequencing had shown CD8+CD57+ cell expansion by flow cytometry. The template for TCR beta VDJ and CDR3 sequence profiling was genomic DNA. Via MiXCR, TCRdb re-called the reads, giving one row per CDR3 protein. The sample has roughly 200,000 distinct CDR3 sequences; roughly 60% are singletons. The sequenced sample was sorted CD4+, CD8+, or CD8+CD57+ T cells (not recorded which) from PBMCs. The V call is TRBV5-1, the J call TRBJ2-5, with D possibly matching TRBD2 (6 bases). The sequence was collected from a human donor with aplastic anemia. CDR3 nucleotides: TGCGCCAGCAGCTTATTGAGGGCGGGGACCGAGACCCAGTACTTC. This gives the protein CASSLLRAGTETQYF.